This T cell receptor beta chain appears in the sequencing data of a study of cytomegalovirus exposure and HLA in healthy donors. Findings and limits, study-wide: TCR beta V segments were, for the most part, productive about 87% or about 30% of the time in an earlier analysis. For TCR beta chains, V- and J-gene trimming was later linked to a missense DCLRE1C variant. Researchers catalogued 160 or so TCR beta chains as cytomegalovirus-associated. Reports described diagnosis of cytomegalovirus status by the classifier as highly specific and sensitive.

This clone was counted a single time. The antigen remains undetermined. This CDR3 region has 13 residues. Trimming left V 3 bases short and J 2 bases short, with 8 bases between. Germline V lookup: CDR1 MNHNS, CDR2 SASEGT. With 60 Vbeta and 13 Jbeta primers, the PCR was carried out. Profiled with immunoSEQ multiplex PCR; TCRdb holds only in-frame clones, not every one. Of approximately 170,000 clones in the sample, approximately 75% were seen once. The genes are TRBV6-1 and TRBJ2-7; maybe TRBD1 (5 bases). Sequencing was performed on PBMCs. This receptor was obtained from a young man in good health and CMV-seropositive. CDR3 sequence: CASSDVRAYEQYF. The DNA of the CDR3 is TGTGCCAGCAGTGATGTCAGGGCCTACGAGCAGTACTTC.